This T cell receptor beta chain was recorded in a study of T cells after yellow fever vaccination. Findings of the study overall: Abundant contaminating clonotypes from the bulk population could appear in FACS-sorted repertoires. Among all clonotypes, a small share was observed in both CD4 and CD8 compartments.

This clonotype came up a few times. The antigen is unknown. The study made its TCR cDNA through 5'RACE template switching. That step introduced a universal primer site along with UMIs. MiXCR was run by TCRdb on the 5' RACE reads, yielding one entry per CDR3 protein. In the table there are roughly 300,000 distinct CDR3 sequences, around 6.8% of which are singletons. The sample here was PBMCs, taken approximately 47 days after the first yellow fever vaccination. The receptor was isolated from a young man who received the YFV17D yellow fever vaccine.

CDR3 region: CSIGQPQHF. Here the CDR3 DNA reads TGCAGTATTGGGCAGCCCCAGCATTTT. This chain links TRBV20-1 with TRBJ1-5; D gene uncertain. The V gene's germline CDR1 is DFQATT and CDR2 SNEGSKA (reference sequence). The CDR3 consists of 9 residues. V was trimmed by 8 bases and J by 7 bases, leaving 6 bases between them.